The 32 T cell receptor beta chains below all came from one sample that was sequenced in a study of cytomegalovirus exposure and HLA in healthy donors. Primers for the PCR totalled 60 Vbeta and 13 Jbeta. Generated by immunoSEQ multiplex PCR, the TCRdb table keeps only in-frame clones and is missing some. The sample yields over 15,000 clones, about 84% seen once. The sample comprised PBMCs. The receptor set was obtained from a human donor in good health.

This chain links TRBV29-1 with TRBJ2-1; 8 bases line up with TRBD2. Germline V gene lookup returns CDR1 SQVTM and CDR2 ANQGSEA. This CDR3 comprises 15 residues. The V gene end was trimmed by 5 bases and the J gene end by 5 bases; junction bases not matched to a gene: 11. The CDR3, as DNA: TGCAGCGTTCGAGGGGAGCGGGGGCGAGACAATGAGCAGTTCTTC. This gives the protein CSVRGERGRDNEQFF.

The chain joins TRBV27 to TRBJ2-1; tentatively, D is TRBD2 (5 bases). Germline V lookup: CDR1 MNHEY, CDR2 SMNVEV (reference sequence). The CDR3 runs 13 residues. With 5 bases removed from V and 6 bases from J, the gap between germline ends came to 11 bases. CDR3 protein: CASSEGWGNEQFF. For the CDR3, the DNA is TGTGCCAGCAGTGAGGGCTGGGGCAATGAGCAGTTCTTC.

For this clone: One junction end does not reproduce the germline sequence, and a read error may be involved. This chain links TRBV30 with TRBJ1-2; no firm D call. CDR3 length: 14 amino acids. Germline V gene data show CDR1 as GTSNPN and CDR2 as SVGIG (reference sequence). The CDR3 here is CAWSSGLTNDGYTF. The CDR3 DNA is TGTGCCTGGAGTTCCGGCCTCACTAACGATGGCTACACCTTC.

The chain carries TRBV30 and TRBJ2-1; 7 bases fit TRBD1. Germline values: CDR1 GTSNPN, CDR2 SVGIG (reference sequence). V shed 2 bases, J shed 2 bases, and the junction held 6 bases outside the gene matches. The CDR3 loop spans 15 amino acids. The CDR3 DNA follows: TGTGCCTGGAGTCGACAGGGACGAACCTACAATGAGCAGTTCTTC. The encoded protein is CAWSRQGRTYNEQFF.

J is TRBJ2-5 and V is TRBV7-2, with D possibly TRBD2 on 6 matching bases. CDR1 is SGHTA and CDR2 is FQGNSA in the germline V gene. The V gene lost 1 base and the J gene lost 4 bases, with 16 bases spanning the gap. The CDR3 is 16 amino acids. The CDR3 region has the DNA TGTGCCAGCAGCTTAGGGCGTGGGGCGGGGTTAGAGACCCAGTACTTC. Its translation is CASSLGRGAGLETQYF. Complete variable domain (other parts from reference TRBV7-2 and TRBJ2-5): GAGVSQSPSNKVTEKGKDVELRCDPISGHTALYWYRQSLGQGLEFLIYFQGNSAPDKSGLPSDRFSAERTGGSVSTLTIQRTQQEDSAVYLCASSLGRGAGLETQYFGPGTRLLVL.

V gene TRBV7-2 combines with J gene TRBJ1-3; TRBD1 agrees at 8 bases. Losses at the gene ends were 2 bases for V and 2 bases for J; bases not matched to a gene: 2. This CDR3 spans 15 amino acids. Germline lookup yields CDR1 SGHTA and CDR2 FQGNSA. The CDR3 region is CASSLQGAPGNTIYF. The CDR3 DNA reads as TGTGCCAGCAGCTTACAGGGGGCCCCTGGAAACACCATATATTTT. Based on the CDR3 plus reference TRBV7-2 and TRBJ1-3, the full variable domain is GAGVSQSPSNKVTEKGKDVELRCDPISGHTALYWYRQSLGQGLEFLIYFQGNSAPDKSGLPSDRFSAERTGGSVSTLTIQRTQQEDSAVYLCASSLQGAPGNTIYFGEGSWLTVV.

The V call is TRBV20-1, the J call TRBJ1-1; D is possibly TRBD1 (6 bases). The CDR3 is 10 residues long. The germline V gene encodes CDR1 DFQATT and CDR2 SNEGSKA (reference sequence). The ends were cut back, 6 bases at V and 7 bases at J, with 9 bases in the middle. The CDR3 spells CSAEGGEAFF. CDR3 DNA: TGCAGTGCAGAAGGGGGTGAAGCTTTCTTT.

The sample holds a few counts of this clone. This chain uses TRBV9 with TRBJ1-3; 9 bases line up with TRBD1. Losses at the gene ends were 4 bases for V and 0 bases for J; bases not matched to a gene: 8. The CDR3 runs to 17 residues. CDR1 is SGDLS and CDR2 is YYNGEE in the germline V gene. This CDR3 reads CASSTGTGTYSGNTIYF. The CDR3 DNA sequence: TGTGCCAGCAGCACGGGGACAGGGACCTACTCTGGAAACACCATATATTTT.

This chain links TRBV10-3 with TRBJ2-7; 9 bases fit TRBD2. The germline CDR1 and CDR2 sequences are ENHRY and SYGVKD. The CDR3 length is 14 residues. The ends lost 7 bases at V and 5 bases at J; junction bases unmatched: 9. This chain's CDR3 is CAITAGGGSDEQYF. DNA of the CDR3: TGTGCCATCACCGCGGGGGGGGGCTCGGACGAGCAGTACTTC.

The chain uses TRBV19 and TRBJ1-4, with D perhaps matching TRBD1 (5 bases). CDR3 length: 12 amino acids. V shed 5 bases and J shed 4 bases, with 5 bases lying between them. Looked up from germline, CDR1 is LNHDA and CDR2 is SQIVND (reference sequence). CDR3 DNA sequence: TGTGCCAGTAGTCAGGGTAATGAAAAACTGTTTTTT. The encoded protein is CASSQGNEKLFF.

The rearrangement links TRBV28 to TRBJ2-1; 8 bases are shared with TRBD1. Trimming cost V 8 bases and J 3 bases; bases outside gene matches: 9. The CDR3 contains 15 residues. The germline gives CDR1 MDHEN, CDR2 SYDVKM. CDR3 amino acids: CASETPGTGYNEQFF. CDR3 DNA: TGTGCCAGCGAAACCCCCGGGACAGGCTACAATGAGCAGTTCTTC.

The chain's CDR3 is CASSVLPGGYNEQFF. Written as DNA, the CDR3 is TGTGCCAGCAGCGTCCTCCCCGGGGGGTACAATGAGCAGTTCTTC. The chain carries TRBV5-6 and TRBJ2-1; 7 bases line up with TRBD2. This CDR3 comprises 15 residues. The ends lost 4 bases at V and 4 bases at J; junction bases unmatched: 8. CDR1 and CDR2 from the germline V gene are SGHDT and YYEEEE.

CDR3 bases: TGTGCCAGCAGCTTAGCGATATCGGGCAATGAGCAGTTCTTC. It is translated as CASSLAISGNEQFF. The chain carries TRBV7-9 and TRBJ2-1; no reliable D call. V lost 0 bases and J 6 bases, leaving 9 bases between the germline ends. Germline V CDR1 and CDR2: SEHNR, FQNEAQ (reference sequence). The CDR3 is 14 amino acids.

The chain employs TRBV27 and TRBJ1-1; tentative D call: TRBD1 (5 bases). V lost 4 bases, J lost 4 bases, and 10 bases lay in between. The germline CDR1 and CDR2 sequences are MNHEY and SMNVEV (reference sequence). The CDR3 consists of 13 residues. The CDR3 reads CASSYRGFTEAFF. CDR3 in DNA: TGTGCCAGCAGTTATCGGGGGTTCACTGAAGCTTTCTTT.

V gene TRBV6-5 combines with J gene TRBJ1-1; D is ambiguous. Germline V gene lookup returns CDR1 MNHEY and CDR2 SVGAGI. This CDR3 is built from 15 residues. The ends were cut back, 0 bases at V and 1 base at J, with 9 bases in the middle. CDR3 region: CASSYSYQKNTEAFF. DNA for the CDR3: TGTGCCAGCAGTTACTCGTATCAGAAGAACACTGAAGCTTTCTTT.

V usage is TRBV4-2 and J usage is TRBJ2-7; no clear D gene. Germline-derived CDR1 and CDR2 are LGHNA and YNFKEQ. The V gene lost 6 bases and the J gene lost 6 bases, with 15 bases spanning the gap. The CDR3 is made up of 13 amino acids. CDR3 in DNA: TGTGCCAGCAGTGCGCTAGATTACCTCGAGCAGTACTTC. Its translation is CASSALDYLEQYF.

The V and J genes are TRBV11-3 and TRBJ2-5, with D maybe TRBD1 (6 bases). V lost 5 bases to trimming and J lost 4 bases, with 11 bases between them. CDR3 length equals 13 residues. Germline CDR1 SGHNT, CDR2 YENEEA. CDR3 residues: CASSKGQGETQYF. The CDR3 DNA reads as TGTGCCAGCAGCAAGGGACAAGGAGAGACCCAGTACTTC.

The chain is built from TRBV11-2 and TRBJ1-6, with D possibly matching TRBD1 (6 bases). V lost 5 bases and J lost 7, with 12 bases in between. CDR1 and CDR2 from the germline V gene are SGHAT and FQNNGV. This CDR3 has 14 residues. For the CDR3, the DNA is TGTGCCAGCAGCCCGGGACAAGGGAATTCACCCCTCCACTTT. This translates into CASSPGQGNSPLHF.

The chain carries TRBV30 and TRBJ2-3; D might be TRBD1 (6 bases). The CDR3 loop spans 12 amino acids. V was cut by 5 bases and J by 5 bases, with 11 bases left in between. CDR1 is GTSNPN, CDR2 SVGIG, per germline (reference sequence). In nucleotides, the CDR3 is TGTGCCTGGGGGGGCCGGGGAGATACGCAGTATTTT. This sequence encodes CAWGGRGDTQYF.

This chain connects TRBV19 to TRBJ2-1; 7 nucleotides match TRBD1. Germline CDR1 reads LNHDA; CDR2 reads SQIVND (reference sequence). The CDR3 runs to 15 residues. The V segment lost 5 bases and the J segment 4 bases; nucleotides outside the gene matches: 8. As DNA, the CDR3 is TGTGCCAGTAGTCTCGGGACAGTGATTTACAATGAGCAGTTCTTC. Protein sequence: CASSLGTVIYNEQFF.

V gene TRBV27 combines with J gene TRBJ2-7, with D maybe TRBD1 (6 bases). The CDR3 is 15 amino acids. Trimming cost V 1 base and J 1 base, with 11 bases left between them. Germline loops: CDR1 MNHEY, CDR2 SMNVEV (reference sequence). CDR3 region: CASSLLAGASYEQYF. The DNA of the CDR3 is TGTGCCAGCAGTTTATTGGCAGGGGCGTCCTACGAGCAGTACTTC.

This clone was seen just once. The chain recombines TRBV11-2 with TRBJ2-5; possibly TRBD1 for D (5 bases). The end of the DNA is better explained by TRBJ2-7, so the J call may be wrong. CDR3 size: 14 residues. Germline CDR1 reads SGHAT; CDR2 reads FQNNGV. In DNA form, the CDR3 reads TGTGCCAGCAGCTCTCAGGGCCGGCACTACGAGCAGTACTTC. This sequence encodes CASSSQGRHYEQYF.

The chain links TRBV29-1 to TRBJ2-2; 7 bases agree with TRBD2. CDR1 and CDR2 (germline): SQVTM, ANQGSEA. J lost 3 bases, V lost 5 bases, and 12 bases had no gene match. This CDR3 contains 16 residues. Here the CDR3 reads CSVIVEGGIYTGELFF. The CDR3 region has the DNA TGCAGCGTTATAGTGGAGGGAGGGATATACACCGGGGAGCTGTTTTTT.

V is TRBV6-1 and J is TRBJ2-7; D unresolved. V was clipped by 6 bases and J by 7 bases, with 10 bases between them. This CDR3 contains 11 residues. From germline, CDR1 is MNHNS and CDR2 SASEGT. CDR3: CASRYTGEQYF. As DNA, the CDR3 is TGTGCCAGCAGGTATACCGGGGAGCAGTACTTC.

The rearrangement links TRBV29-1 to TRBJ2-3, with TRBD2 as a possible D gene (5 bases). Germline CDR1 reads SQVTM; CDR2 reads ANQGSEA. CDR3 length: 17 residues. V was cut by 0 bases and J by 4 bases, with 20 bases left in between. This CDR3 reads CSVEDHSRSGWSDTQYF. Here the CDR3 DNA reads TGCAGCGTTGAAGATCATAGTAGGTCGGGGTGGTCAGATACGCAGTATTTT.

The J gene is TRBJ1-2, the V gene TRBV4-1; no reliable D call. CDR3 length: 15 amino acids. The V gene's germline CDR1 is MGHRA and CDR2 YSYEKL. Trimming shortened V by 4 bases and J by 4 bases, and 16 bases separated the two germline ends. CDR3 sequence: CASSPSMAESYGYTF. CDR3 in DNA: TGCGCCAGCAGCCCGTCGATGGCAGAATCCTATGGCTACACCTTC.

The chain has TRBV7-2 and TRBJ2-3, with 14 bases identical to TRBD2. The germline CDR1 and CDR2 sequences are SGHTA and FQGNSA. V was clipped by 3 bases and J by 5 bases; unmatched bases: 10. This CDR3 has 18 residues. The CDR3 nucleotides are TGTGCCAGCAGCTTCCGGACTAGCGGGGGGAACCGGGGAGATACGCAGTATTTT. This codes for CASSFRTSGGNRGDTQYF. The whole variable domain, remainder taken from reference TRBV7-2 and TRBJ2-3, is GAGVSQSPSNKVTEKGKDVELRCDPISGHTALYWYRQSLGQGLEFLIYFQGNSAPDKSGLPSDRFSAERTGGSVSTLTIQRTQQEDSAVYLCASSFRTSGGNRGDTQYFGPGTRLTVL.

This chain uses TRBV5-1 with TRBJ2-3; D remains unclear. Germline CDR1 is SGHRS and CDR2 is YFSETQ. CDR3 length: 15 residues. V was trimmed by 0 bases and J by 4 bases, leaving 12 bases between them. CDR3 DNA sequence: TGCGCCAGCAGCTTGGGACACCGAAATTCAGATACGCAGTATTTT. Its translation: CASSLGHRNSDTQYF.

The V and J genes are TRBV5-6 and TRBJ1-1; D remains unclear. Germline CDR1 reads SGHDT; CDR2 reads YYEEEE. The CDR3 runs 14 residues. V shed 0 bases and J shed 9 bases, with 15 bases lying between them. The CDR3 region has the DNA TGTGCCAGCAGCTTGGGAGGAGGGCCGACTAAAGCTTTCTTT. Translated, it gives CASSLGGGPTKAFF.

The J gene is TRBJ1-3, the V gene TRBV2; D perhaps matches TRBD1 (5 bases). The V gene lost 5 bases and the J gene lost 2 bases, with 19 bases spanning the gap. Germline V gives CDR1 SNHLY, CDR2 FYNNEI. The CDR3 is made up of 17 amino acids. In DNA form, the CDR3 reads TGTGCCAGCAGTCCAACCCTTCAGGGTTTACCTGGAAACACCATATATTTT. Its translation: CASSPTLQGLPGNTIYF.

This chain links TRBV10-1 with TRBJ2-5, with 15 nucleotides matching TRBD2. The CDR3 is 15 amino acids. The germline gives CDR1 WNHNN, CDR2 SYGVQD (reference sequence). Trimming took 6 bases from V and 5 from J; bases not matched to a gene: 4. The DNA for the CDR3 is TGCGCCAGCAGCCTCGGACTAGCGGGAGGGGAGACCCAGTACTTC. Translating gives CASSLGLAGGETQYF.

CDR3 protein: CASSLRGSPLHF. The DNA for the CDR3 is TGTGCCAGCAGTCTCAGGGGTTCACCCCTCCACTTT. This chain joins TRBV25-1 and TRBJ1-6, with a possible D match to TRBD1 (6 bases). The length of the CDR3 is 12 residues. V was trimmed by 5 bases and J by 9 bases, leaving 8 bases between them. Per the germline V gene, CDR1 is MGHDK and CDR2 is SYGVNS.